This TCR beta chain was found in a study of shared clonotypes between healthy human individuals. Looking at the study overall: Donors had three CD4 naive, three CD4 memory, two CD8 naive and one CD8 memory plate apiece.

Donors were healthy HIV-negative adults without recent acute infections or vaccinations. In the case of this clone: Its cognate antigen is unknown.

The deep-level immunoSEQ assay was used. Sequenced by immunoSEQ multiplex PCR; TCRdb stores in-frame clones only, minus some. The table lists hundreds of thousands of clones, under 80% of them singletons, with approximately 1.6% in the top ten. Findings and caveats of the study: There were few donors, and this limited the genetic and exposure-history diversity represented.

The CDR3 is made up of 13 amino acids. The germline V gene encodes CDR1 SGHRS and CDR2 YFSETQ. Sequenced material: memory CD4+ T cells sorted from blood. The subset denotes: CD45RA-negative fraction. The chain joins TRBV5-1 to TRBJ2-5; 8 positions agree with TRBD1. TRBJ2-7 matches the DNA end more closely, so the J call is doubtful. The TCR was taken from a woman aged 25 to 45 in good health. The CDR3: CASSKGQDYEQYF. CDR3 coding DNA: TGCGCCAGCAGCAAGGGACAGGATTACGAGCAGTACTTC.